A selection of T cell receptor beta chains follows, all from one sample in a study of blood T cell repertoires in COVID-19. TCRdb's copy holds only in-frame clones and misses some; the assay was immunoSEQ multiplex PCR. This sample carries about 80,000 clones, about 91% of them seen once, and the ten largest clones take about 7%. Sequencing input: peripheral blood. Source of these receptors: a woman of 80 years or more with acute or convalescent COVID-19. CDR3s include the opening cysteine and the closing phenylalanine or tryptophan. A D gene is named only where the DNA matches it firmly. The size field is filled for only some rows; it gives once, few, many or a size class.

abundance	len	j_gene	d_gene	v_gene	CDR3nt	CDR3aa
-	17	TRBJ1-6	TRBD1	TRBV5-1	TGCGCCAGCAGCCCGGAGGGACAGGGGGCAAAGAATTCACCCCTCCACTTT	CASSPEGQGAKNSPLHF
-	15	TRBJ1-2	TRBD1	TRBV3-1/TRBV3-2	TGTGCCAGCAGCCAAGACGGACAGGGGGCTTTTGGCTACACCTTC	CASSQDGQGAFGYTF
-	15	TRBJ1-4	TRBD1	TRBV9	TGTGCCAGCAGCGTCGGACAGGGAAAGAGTGAAAAACTGTTTTTT	CASSVGQGKSEKLFF
few	16	TRBJ2-2	TRBD2	TRBV7-8	TGTGCCAGCAGCTTAGCCCTAGCGGGAGCGGCCGGGGAGCTGTTTTTT	CASSLALAGAAGELFF
-	16	TRBJ2-5	TRBD2	TRBV7-9	TGTGCCAGCAGCAGGACTAGCGGGAGGGCCGTGGAGACCCAGTACTTC	CASSRTSGRAVETQYF
-	18	TRBJ2-5	TRBD1	TRBV27	TGTGCCAGCAGCCGGGACAGGGGGCCCTCAAACGAATTCGAGACCCAGTACTTC	CASSRDRGPSNEFETQYF
-	13	TRBJ2-1	-	TRBV6-6	TGTGCCAGCAGTTACGCCCCCAGGGATGAGCAGTTCTTC	CASSYAPRDEQFF
once	15	TRBJ1-3	-	TRBV3-1/TRBV3-2	TGTGCCAGCAGCCAACGGACAGTCTCTGGAAACACCATATATTTT	CASSQRTVSGNTIYF
-	14	TRBJ1-3	-	TRBV30	TGTGCCTGGAGTGAAGGGGCAAGTGGAAACACCATATATTTT	CAWSEGASGNTIYF
-	14	TRBJ2-1	-	TRBV5-1	TGCGCCAGCAGCTCCAAGGGGGGGTACAATGAGCAGTTCTTC	CASSSKGGYNEQFF
-	15	TRBJ2-7	TRBD1	TRBV19	TGTGCCAGTAGTCAATTGCGGGACAGGTCCTACGAGCAGTACTTC	CASSQLRDRSYEQYF
-	16	TRBJ1-3	-	TRBV19	TGTGCCAGTAGTATAGGAACAGGGATCTCTGGAAACACCATATATTTT	CASSIGTGISGNTIYF
-	15	TRBJ2-2	TRBD1	TRBV19	TGTGCCAGTAGTATGGACAGGGGGCTGACCGGGGAGCTGTTTTTT	CASSMDRGLTGELFF
once	12	TRBJ2-1	-	TRBV3-1/TRBV3-2	TGTGCCAGCAGCCATTTCAACAATGAGCAGTTCTTC	CASSHFNNEQFF
once	18	TRBJ2-1	TRBD2	TRBV7-6	TGTGCCAGCAGCCCGGGACTAGCGGGGTTGGGGAGGGGGAATGAGCAGTTCTTC	CASSPGLAGLGRGNEQFF
-	17	TRBJ2-2	TRBD2	TRBV7-3	TGTGCCAGCAGCCCAACGACTAGCGGGAGGGGCACCGGGGAGCTGTTTTTT	CASSPTTSGRGTGELFF
-	16	TRBJ2-4	TRBD2	TRBV5-1	TGCGCCAGCAGCTTGGCTCCGGGACTAGCAGGAAACATTCAGTACTTC	CASSLAPGLAGNIQYF
once	15	TRBJ2-5	TRBD2	TRBV19	TGTGCCAGTAGTGGCTCGGGGGGAGCCGTAAAGACCCAGTACTTC	CASSGSGGAVKTQYF
-	18	TRBJ2-1	-	TRBV21-1	TGTGCCAGCACCTCCCCAAGAGGCGGACAGGGGGCCTACAATGAGCAGTTCTTC	CASTSPRGGQGAYNEQFF
-	16	TRBJ2-6	-	TRBV19	TGTGCCAGTAGTTTTAGACAGGACTCTGGGGCCAACGTCCTGACTTTC	CASSFRQDSGANVLTF
-	14	TRBJ2-1	TRBD2	TRBV19	TGTGCCAGTAGTATAGCGTTTCTAGCGGGAGATGAGGTCTTC	CASSIAFLAGDEVF
-	13	TRBJ1-1	-	TRBV12-3/TRBV12-4	TGTGCCAGCGGCCCGACAGGCGGGACTGAAGCTTTCTTT	CASGPTGGTEAFF
-	15	TRBJ2-5	TRBD2	TRBV12-5	TGTGCTAGTGGTTCCCCGCTAGCGGGAGATGAGACCCAGTACTTC	CASGSPLAGDETQYF
-	17	TRBJ2-2	TRBD2	TRBV5-8	TGTGCCAGCAGCTTGGCCACTAGCGGGAGAGAAACCGGGGAGCTGTTTTTT	CASSLATSGRETGELFF
-	13	TRBJ1-6	-	TRBV6-5	TGTGCCAGCAGCCAGGGTTATAATTCACCCCTCCACTTT	CASSQGYNSPLHF
-	13	TRBJ1-5	-	TRBV10-1	TGCGCCAGCAGTGACAACAGCCCGTGGCCCCAGCATTTT	CASSDNSPWPQHF
-	13	TRBJ1-1	-	TRBV7-2	TGTGCCAGCAGCTACGACAGAGATGGTACGGCTTTCTTT	CASSYDRDGTAFF
-	15	TRBJ2-5	-	TRBV19	TGTGCCAGTAGGGGGGGGGCACGAGGGCAAGAGACCCAGTACTTC	CASRGGARGQETQYF